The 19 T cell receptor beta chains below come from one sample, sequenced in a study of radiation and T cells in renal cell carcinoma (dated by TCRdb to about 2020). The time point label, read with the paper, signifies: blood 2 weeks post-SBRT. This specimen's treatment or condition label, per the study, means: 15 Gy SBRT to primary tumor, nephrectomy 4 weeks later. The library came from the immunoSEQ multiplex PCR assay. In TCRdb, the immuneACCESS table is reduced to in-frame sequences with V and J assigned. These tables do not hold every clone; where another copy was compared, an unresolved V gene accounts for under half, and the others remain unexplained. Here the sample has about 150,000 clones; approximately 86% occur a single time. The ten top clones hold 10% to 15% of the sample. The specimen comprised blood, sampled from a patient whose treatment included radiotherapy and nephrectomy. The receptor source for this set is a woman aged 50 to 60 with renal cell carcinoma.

The CDR3 is CASERSGQGATGELFF. The CDR3 bases are TGTGCCAGTGAAAGAAGTGGACAGGGGGCAACCGGGGAGCTGTTTTTT. This chain connects TRBV2 to TRBJ2-2; 11 positions match TRBD1. Germline lookup yields CDR1 SNHLY and CDR2 FYNNEI. V lost 9 bases, J lost 5 bases, and 11 bases stayed unmatched. This CDR3 is built from 16 residues.

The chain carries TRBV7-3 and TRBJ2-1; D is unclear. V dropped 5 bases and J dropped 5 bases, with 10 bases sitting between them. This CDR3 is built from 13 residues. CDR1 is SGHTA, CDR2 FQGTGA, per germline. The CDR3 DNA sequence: TGTGCCAGCAGCCCTGACCCGCACAATGAGCAGTTCTTC. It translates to CASSPDPHNEQFF. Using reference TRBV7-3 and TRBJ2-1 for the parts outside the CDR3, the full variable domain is GAGVSQTPSNKVTEKGKYVELRCDPISGHTALYWYRQSLGQGPEFLIYFQGTGAADDSGLPNDRFFAVRPEGSVSTLKIQRTERGDSAVYLCASSPDPHNEQFFGPGTRLTVL.

CDR3 coding DNA: TGCGCCAGCAGCTTGGACAGGTCCCCTGGCTATGGCTACACCTTC. It codes for CASSLDRSPGYGYTF. The chain carries TRBV5-1 and TRBJ1-2, with D perhaps TRBD1 (5 bases). This CDR3 region has 15 residues. Germline V lookup: CDR1 SGHRS, CDR2 YFSETQ. With 0 bases removed from V and 4 bases from J, the gap between germline ends came to 13 bases.

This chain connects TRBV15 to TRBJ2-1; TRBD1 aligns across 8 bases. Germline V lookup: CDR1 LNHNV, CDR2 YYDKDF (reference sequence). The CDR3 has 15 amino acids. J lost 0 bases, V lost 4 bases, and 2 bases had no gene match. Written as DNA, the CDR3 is TGTGCCACCAGCACCAGGGGGCCCTCCTACAATGAGCAGTTCTTC. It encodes CATSTRGPSYNEQFF.

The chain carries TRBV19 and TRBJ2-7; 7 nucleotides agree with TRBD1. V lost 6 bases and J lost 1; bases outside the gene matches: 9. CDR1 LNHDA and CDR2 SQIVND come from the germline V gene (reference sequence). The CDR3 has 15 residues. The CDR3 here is CASSKGQSFSYEQYF. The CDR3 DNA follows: TGTGCCAGTAGCAAGGGACAGTCGTTTTCCTACGAGCAGTACTTC. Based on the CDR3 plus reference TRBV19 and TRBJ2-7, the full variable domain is DGGITQSPKYLFRKEGQNVTLSCEQNLNHDAMYWYRQDPGQGLRLIYYSQIVNDFQKGDIAEGYSVSREKKESFPLTVTSAQKNPTAFYLCASSKGQSFSYEQYFGPGTRLTVT.

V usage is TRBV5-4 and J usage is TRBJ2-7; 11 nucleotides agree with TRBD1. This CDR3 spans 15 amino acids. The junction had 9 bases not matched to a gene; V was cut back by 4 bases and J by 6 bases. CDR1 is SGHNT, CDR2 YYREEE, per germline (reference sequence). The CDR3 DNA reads TGTGCCAGCAGCCCTGGGGACAGGGGGATCAGCGAGCAGTACTTC. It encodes CASSPGDRGISEQYF.

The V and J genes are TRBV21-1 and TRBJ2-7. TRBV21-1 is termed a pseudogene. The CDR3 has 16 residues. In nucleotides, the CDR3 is TGTGCCAGCAGCAAAGTGGGGGATCCAGCTCCTTACGAGCAGTACTTC. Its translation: CASSKVGDPAPYEQYF.

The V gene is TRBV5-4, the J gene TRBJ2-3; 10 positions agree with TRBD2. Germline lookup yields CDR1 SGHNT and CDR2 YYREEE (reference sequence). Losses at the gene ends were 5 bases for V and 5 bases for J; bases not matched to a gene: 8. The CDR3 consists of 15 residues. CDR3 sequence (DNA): TGTGCCAGCAGTTCTATCCTAGCGGGGGAAGATACGCAGTATTTT. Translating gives CASSSILAGEDTQYF.

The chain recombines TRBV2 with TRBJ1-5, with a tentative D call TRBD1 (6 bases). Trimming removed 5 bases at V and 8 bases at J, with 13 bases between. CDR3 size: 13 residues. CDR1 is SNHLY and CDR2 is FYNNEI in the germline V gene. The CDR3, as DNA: TGTGCCAGCAGTTGGGGGGGCGAGGAGCCCCAGCATTTT. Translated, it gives CASSWGGEEPQHF.

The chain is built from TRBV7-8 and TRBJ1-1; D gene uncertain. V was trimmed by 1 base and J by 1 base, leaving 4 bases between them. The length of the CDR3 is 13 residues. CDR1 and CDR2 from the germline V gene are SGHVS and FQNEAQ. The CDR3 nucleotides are TGTGCCAGCAGCTTAGTCCCGAACACTGAAGCTTTCTTT. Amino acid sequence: CASSLVPNTEAFF.

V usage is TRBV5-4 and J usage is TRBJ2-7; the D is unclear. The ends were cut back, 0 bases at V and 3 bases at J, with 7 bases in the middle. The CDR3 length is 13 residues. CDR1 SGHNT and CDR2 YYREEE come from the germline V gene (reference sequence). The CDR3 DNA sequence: TGTGCCAGCAGCTTGGATGTCAGCTACGAGCAGTACTTC. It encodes CASSLDVSYEQYF.

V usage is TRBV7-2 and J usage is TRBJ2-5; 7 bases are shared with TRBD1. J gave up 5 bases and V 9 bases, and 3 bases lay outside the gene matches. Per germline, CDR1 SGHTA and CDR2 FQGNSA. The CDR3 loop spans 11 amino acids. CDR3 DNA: TGTGCCAGTCGGACAGGCGAGACCCAGTACTTC. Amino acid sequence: CASRTGETQYF.

CDR3 sequence: CASSIGATQETQYF. The DNA for the CDR3 is TGTGCCAGTAGTATAGGGGCTACACAAGAGACCCAGTACTTC. The chain joins TRBV19 to TRBJ2-5, with D hard to call. Trimming left V 1 base short and J 2 bases short, with 8 bases between. Germline CDR1 and CDR2: LNHDA and SQIVND (reference sequence). This CDR3 is built from 14 residues.

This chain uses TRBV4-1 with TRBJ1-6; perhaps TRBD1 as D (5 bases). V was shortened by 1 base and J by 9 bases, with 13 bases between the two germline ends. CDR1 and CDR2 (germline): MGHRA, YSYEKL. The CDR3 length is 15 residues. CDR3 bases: TGCGCCAGCAGCCAAGCGGGGGACGTTGGTTCACCCCTCCACTTT. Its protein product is CASSQAGDVGSPLHF.

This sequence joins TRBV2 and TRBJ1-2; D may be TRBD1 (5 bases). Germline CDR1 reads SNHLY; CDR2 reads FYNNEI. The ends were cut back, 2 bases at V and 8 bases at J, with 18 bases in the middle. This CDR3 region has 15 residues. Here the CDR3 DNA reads TGTGCCAGCAGTGAATTCCAGGGCGCGAGGTCCGGCTACACCTTC. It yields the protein CASSEFQGARSGYTF.

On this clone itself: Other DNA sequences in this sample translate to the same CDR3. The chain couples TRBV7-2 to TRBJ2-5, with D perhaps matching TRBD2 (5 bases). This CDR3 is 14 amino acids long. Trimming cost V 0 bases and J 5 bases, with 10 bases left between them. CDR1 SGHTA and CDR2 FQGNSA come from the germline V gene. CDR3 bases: TGTGCCAGCAGCTTAGCGGGGAGAGGGGAGACCCAGTACTTC. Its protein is CASSLAGRGETQYF.

CDR3 bases: TGTGCCAGCAGCTTACTCGCTGGAAACAATGAGCAGTTCTTC. Its protein is CASSLLAGNNEQFF. V is TRBV7-9 and J is TRBJ2-1; no firm D call. Germline values: CDR1 SEHNR, CDR2 FQNEAQ (reference sequence). The CDR3 contains 14 residues. The ends were cut back, 2 bases at V and 5 bases at J, with 10 bases in the middle.

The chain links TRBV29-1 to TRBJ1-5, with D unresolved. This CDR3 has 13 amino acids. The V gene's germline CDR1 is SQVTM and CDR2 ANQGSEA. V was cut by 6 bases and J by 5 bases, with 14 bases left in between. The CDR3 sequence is CSVGSGADQPQHF. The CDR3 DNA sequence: TGCAGCGTCGGGTCGGGAGCGGATCAGCCCCAGCATTTT.

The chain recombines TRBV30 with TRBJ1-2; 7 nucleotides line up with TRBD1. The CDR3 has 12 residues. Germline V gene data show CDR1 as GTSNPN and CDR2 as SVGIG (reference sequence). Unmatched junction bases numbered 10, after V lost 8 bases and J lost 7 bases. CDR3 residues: CARGGGGLGYTF. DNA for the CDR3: TGTGCCCGCGGGGGAGGGGGCCTTGGCTACACCTTC.